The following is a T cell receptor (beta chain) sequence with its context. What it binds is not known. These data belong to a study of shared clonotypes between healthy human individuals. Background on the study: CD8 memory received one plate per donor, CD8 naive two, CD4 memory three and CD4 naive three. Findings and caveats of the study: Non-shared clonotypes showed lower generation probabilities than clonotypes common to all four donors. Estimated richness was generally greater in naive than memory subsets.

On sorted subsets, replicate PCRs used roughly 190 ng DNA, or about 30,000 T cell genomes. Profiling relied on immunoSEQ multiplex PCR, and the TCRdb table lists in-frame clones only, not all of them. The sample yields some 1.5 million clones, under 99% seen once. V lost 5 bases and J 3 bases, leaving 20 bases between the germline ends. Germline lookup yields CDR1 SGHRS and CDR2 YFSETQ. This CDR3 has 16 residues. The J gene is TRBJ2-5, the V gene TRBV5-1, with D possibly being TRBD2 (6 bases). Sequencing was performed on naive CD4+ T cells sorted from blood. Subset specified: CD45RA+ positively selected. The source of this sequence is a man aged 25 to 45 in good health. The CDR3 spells CASRLTAGTGEETQYF. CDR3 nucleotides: TGCGCCAGCAGACTTACAGCCGGGACGGGGGAAGAGACCCAGTACTTC.